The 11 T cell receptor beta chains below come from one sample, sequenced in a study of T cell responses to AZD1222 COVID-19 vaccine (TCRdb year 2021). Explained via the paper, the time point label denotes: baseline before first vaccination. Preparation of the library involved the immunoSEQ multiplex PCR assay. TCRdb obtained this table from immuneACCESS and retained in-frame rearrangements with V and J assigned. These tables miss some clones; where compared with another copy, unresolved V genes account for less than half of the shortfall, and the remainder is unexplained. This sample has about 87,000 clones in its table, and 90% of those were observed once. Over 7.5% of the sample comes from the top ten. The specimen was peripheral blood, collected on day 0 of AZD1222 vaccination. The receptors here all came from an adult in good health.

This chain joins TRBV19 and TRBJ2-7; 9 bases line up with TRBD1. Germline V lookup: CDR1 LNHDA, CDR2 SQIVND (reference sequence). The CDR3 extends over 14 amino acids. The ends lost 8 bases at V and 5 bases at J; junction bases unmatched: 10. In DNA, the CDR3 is TGTGCCAGTTCAGCCATCGGGACAGGGAACGAGCAGTACTTC. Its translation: CASSAIGTGNEQYF.

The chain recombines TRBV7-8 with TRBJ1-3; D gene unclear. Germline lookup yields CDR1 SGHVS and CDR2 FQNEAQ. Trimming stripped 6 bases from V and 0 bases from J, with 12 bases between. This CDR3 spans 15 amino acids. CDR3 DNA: TGTGCCAGCAGACCGAGTGGGAGCTCTGGAAACACCATATATTTT. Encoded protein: CASRPSGSSGNTIYF.

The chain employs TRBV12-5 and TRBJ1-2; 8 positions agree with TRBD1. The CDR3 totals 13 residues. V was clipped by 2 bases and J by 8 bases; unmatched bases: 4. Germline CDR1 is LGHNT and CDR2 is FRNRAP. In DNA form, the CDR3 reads TGTGCTAGTGGTTTGACAGGGGGGCGCGGCTACACCTTC. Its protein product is CASGLTGGRGYTF.

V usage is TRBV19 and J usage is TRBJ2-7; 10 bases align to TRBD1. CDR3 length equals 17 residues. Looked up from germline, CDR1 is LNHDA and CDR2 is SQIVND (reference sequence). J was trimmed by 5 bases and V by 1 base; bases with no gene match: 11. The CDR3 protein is CASSIGLTTGGRNEQYF. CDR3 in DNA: TGTGCCAGTAGTATAGGACTTACGACAGGGGGCAGGAACGAGCAGTACTTC.

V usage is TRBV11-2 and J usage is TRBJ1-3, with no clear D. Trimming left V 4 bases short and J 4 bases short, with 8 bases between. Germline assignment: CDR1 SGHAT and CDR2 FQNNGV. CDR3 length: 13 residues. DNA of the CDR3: TGTGCCAGCAGCTCCCGAGGCGGAAACACCATATATTTT. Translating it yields CASSSRGGNTIYF. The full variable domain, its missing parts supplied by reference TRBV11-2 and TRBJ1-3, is EAGVAQSPRYKIIEKRQSVAFWCNPISGHATLYWYQQILGQGPKLLIQFQNNGVVDDSQLPKDRFSAERLKGVDSTLKIQPAKLEDSAVYLCASSSRGGNTIYFGEGSWLTVV.

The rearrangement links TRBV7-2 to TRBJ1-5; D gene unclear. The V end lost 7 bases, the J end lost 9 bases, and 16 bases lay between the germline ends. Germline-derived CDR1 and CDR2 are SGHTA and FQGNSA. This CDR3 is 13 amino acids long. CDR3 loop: CASTLTDLLPQHF. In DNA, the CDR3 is TGTGCCAGCACCCTAACGGACCTGTTGCCCCAGCATTTT.

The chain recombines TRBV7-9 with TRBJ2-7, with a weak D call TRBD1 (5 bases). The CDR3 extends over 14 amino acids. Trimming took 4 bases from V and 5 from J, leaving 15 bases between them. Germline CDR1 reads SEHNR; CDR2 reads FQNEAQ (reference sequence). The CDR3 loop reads CASSSRVPLHEQYF. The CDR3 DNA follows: TGTGCCAGCAGCTCCAGGGTACCCCTCCACGAGCAGTACTTC. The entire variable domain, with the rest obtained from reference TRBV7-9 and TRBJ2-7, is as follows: DTGVSQNPRHKITKRGQNVTFRCDPISEHNRLYWYRQTLGQGPEFLTYFQNEAQLEKSRLLSDRFSAERPKGSFSTLEIQRTEQGDSAMYLCASSSRVPLHEQYFGPGTRLTVT.

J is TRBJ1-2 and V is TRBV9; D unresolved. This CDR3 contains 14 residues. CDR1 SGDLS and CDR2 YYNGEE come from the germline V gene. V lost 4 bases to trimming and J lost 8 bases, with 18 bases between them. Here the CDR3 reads CASSLGIRVEGYTF. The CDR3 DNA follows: TGTGCCAGCAGCTTGGGGATTCGAGTCGAGGGCTACACCTTC.

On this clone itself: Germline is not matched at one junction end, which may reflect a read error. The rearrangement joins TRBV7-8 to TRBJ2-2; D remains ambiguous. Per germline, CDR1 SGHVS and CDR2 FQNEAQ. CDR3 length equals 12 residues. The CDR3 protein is CASRLGPGELFF. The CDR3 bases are TGTGCCAGCAGGTTAGGGCCCGGGGAGCTGTTTTTT. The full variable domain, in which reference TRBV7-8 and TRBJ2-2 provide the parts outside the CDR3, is GAGVSQSPRYKVAKRGQDVALRCDPISGHVSLFWYQQALGQGPEFLTYFQNEAQLDKSGLPSDRFFAERPEGSVSTLKIQRTQQEDSAVYLCASRLGPGELFFGEGSRLTVL.

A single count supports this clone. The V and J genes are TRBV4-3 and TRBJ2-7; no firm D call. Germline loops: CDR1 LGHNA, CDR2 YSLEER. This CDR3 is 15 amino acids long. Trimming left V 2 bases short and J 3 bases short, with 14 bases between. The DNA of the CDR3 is TGCGCCAGCAGCCAATCCCAAGACATTTACTACGAGCAGTACTTC. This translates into CASSQSQDIYYEQYF.

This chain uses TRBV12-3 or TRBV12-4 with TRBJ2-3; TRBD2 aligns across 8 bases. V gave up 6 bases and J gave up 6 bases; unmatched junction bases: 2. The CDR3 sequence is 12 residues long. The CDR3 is CASSRGGDTQYF. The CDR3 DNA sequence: TGTGCCAGCAGCCGCGGGGGGGATACGCAGTATTTT.